One and the same sample provided the 7 T cell receptor beta chains below, sequenced in a study of blood T cells in healthy people across ages. A second PCR of roughly 7 to 11 cycles used a sample-barcoded 5' primer and a J-beta primer mix. Each CDR3 protein gets one entry after TCRdb re-called the 5' RACE reads with MiXCR. This table holds hundreds of thousands of distinct CDR3 sequences, less than 35% found once. Sequencing input: blood. These receptors came from an elderly woman in good health.

This clonotype was detected many times. The gene calls are TRBV7-2 and TRBJ2-1; 11 bases line up with TRBD1. With V trimmed by 4 bases and J by 8 bases, 7 bases remained unmatched. From germline, CDR1 is SGHTA and CDR2 FQGNSA. This CDR3 contains 15 residues. The CDR3 region has the DNA TGTGCCAGCAGCTCAGCGGGACAGGGGGTAGATGAGCAGTTCTTC. This codes for CASSSAGQGVDEQFF.

Concerning this clonotype itself: An end of the junction differs from the germline gene, which may be a read error. This sequence joins TRBV9 and TRBJ2-3; no clear D. The germline gives CDR1 SGDLS, CDR2 YYNGEE. The CDR3 extends over 15 amino acids. The CDR3 here is CTSSVNSGSTDTQYF. The CDR3 DNA sequence: TGTACCAGCAGCGTAAATTCCGGGAGCACAGATACGCAGTATTTT.

This clonotype was detected a few times. The V call is TRBV7-2, the J call TRBJ1-5; 10 bases line up with TRBD1. Germline lookup yields CDR1 SGHTA and CDR2 FQGNSA. J lost 6 bases, V lost 2 bases, and 7 bases had no gene match. The CDR3 loop spans 16 amino acids. CDR3 sequence (DNA): TGTGCCAGCAGCTTAACGCGGACAGGGGGTGGTCAGCCCCAGCATTTT. Translating it yields CASSLTRTGGGQPQHF.

This clonotype was picked up a small number of times. A much larger clone is a single base away; this may be a read error. The chain uses TRBV12-3 or TRBV12-4 and TRBJ2-5, with a possible D match to TRBD2 (7 bases). The CDR3 has 15 amino acids. The V and J ends lost 1 base and 11 bases respectively, with 20 bases between them. CDR3 coding DNA: TGTGCCAGCAGTTTAGGCGGCGGGGGCTTCAATGAGCAGTACTTC. It yields the protein CASSLGGGGFNEQYF.

A note on this clonotype: This may be a read error, as it is one base from a much larger clone. The rearrangement joins TRBV7-2 to TRBJ1-2; 9 bases map to TRBD1. Trimming took 1 base from V and 0 from J; bases not matched to a gene: 3. The CDR3 has 16 residues. In germline, CDR1 is SGHTA, CDR2 FQGNSA. CDR3 DNA: TGTGCCAGCAGCTTAGGTGGGACAGGGCCTAACTATGGCTACACCTTC. Translation gives CASSLGGTGPNYGYTF.

This clonotype was seen many times. The chain uses TRBV6-5 and TRBJ1-4; 7 nucleotides line up with TRBD1. With V trimmed by 0 bases and J by 0 bases, 4 bases remained unmatched. This CDR3 spans 17 amino acids. The germline V gene has CDR1 MNHEY and CDR2 SVGAGI. The DNA for the CDR3 is TGTGCCAGCAGTTACTCGAACAGGGGCGCAACTAATGAAAAACTGTTTTTT. Amino acid sequence: CASSYSNRGATNEKLFF.

The count of this clonotype is one. This chain connects TRBV6-2 or TRBV6-3 to TRBJ2-3, with D perhaps matching TRBD2 (6 bases). Trimming removed 4 bases at V and 0 bases at J, with 17 bases between. Per the germline V gene, CDR1 is MNHEY and CDR2 is SVGEGT. The CDR3 is made up of 17 amino acids. The CDR3 nucleotides are TGTGCCAGCAGTTCCCCCCGGAGTAGCGGAAGCACAGATACGCAGTATTTT. Protein: CASSSPRSSGSTDTQYF.